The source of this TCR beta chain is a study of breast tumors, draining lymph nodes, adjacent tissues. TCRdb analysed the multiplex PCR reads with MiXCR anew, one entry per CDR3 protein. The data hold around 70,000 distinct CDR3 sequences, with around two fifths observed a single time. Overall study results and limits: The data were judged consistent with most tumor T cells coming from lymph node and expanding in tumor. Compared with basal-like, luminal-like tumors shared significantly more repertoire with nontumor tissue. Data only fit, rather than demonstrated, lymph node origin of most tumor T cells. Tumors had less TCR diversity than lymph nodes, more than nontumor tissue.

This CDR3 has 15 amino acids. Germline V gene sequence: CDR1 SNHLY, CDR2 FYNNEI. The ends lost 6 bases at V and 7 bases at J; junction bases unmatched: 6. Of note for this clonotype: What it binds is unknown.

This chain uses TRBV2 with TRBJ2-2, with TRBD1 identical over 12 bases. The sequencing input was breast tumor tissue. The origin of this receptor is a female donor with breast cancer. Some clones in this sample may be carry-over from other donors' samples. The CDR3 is CASRGDRGRVGELFF. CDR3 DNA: TGTGCCAGCAGGGGGGACAGGGGGCGAGTCGGGGAGCTGTTTTTT.